These 3 T cell receptor beta chains were all obtained from the same sample, sequenced in a study of blood T cells in healthy people across ages. The use of a sample-barcoded 5' primer and a J-beta primer mix characterized a second PCR of about 7 to 12 cycles. Each CDR3 protein gets one entry after TCRdb re-called the 5' RACE reads with MiXCR. The sample holds roughly 1,500,000 distinct CDR3 sequences; roughly 30% are singletons and the top ten take about 10%. The sample comprised blood. The receptors stem from a woman in her 30s in good health.

The sample holds a few counts of this clonotype. The gene calls are TRBV25-1 and TRBJ2-3, with D possibly being TRBD1 or TRBD2 (6 bases each). The CDR3 has 16 amino acids. CDR1 is MGHDK and CDR2 is SYGVNS in the germline V gene. Trimming removed 2 bases from V and 2 bases from J, with 14 bases in between. The CDR3, as DNA: TGTGCCAGCAGTGAAACCGGGGGCCGTTTCACAGATACGCAGTATTTT. It translates to CASSETGGRFTDTQYF. The entire variable domain, with the rest obtained from reference TRBV25-1 and TRBJ2-3, is as follows: EADIYQTPRYLVIGTGKKITLECSQTMGHDKMYWYQQDPGMELHLIHYSYGVNSTEKGDLSSESTVSRIRTEHFPLTLESARPSHTSQYLCASSETGGRFTDTQYFGPGTRLTVL.

The chain employs TRBV27 and TRBJ2-7; D might be TRBD1 (5 bases). CDR3 length: 15 residues. The ends were cut back, 2 bases at V and 2 bases at J, with 13 bases in the middle. Germline assignment: CDR1 MNHEY and CDR2 SMNVEV (reference sequence). The CDR3 DNA follows: TGTGCCAGCAGTTTAAAACCCCAGGGTGCCTACGAGCAGTACTTC. Protein product: CASSLKPQGAYEQYF.

J is TRBJ2-3 and V is TRBV6-5, with D unresolved. V was clipped by 2 bases and J by 2 bases, with 8 bases between them. The CDR3 covers 14 residues. Looked up from germline, CDR1 is MNHEY and CDR2 is SVGAGI. DNA for the CDR3: TGTGCCAGCAGTTACGTCTCAGACACAGATACGCAGTATTTT. This sequence encodes CASSYVSDTDTQYF.